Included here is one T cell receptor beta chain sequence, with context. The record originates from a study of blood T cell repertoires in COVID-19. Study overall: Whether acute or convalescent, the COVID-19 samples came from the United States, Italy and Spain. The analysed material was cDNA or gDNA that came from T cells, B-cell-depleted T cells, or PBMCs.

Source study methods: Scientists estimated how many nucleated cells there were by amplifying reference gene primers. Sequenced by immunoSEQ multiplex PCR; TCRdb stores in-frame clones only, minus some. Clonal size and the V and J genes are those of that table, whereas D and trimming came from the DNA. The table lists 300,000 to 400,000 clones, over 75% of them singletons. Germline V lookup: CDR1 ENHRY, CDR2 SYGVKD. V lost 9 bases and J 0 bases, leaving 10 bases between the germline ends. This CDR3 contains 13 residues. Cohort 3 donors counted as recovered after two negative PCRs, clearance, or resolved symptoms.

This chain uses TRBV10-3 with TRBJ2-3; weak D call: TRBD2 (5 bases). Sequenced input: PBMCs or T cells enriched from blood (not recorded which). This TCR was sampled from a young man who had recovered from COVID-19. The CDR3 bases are TGTGCCATACGGACGGGAAGCACAGATACGCAGTATTTT. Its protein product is CAIRTGSTDTQYF.